This is a list of T cell receptor beta chains from one sample in a study of post-analysis software for immune sequencing data. TCRdb re-analysed the PCR reads in MiXCR, keeping a single row per CDR3 protein. The sample yields 600,000 to 750,000 distinct CDR3 sequences, 55% to 60% seen once. Source material: blood. These receptors all stem from a girl aged 2 to 10 with multiple sclerosis. CDR3s include the opening cysteine and the closing phenylalanine or tryptophan. The D gene is left open where the match is weak. Size values are once, few and many counts, or a class for expanded clones, and some rows have none.

V	size	J	D	CDR3	DNA
TRBV12-3/TRBV12-4	NA	TRBJ2-7	TRBD2	CASRVTGGGSEQYF	TGTGCCAGCAGGGTGACTGGCGGGGGGAGCGAGCAGTACTTC
TRBV12-3/TRBV12-4	few	TRBJ1-5	TRBD1	CASSFRDRGQQPQHF	TGTGCCAGCAGTTTCCGGGACAGGGGGCAACAGCCCCAGCATTTT
TRBV7-8	NA	TRBJ2-1	TRBD2	CASSLAPGGKGNEQFF	TGTGCCAGCAGCTTAGCGCCCGGGGGGAAAGGGAATGAGCAGTTCTTC
TRBV29-1	few	TRBJ1-2	NA	CSVPTITRGFNYGYTF	TGCAGCGTTCCCACCATAACCAGGGGCTTTAACTATGGCTACACCTTC
TRBV11-2	few	TRBJ2-1	TRBD2	CASSLSQLAYEEQFF	TGTGCCAGCAGCTTATCCCAACTAGCGTACGAGGAGCAGTTCTTC
TRBV2	NA	TRBJ2-3	NA	CASSEEARGREYF	TGTGCCAGCAGTGAAGAGGCGAGGGGAAGGGAGTATTTT
TRBV20-1	once	TRBJ2-5	NA	CSARDPLAGQETQYF	TGCAGTGCTAGAGATCCTCTGGCAGGGCAAGAGACCCAGTACTTC
TRBV27	NA	TRBJ2-5	NA	CASSSGVVQETQYF	TGTGCCAGCAGTTCGGGCGTTGTTCAAGAGACCCAGTACTTC
TRBV12-5	once	TRBJ1-2	NA	CASGYPHPGGAYYGYTF	TGTGCTAGTGGTTATCCCCATCCGGGGGGCGCTTACTATGGCTACACCTTC
TRBV4-1	NA	TRBJ2-1	NA	CASSQEVITKRNEQFF	TGCGCCAGCAGCCAAGAGGTAATCACCAAGCGCAATGAGCAGTTCTTC
TRBV20-1	few	TRBJ2-1	TRBD2	CSYTSGGNNEQFF	TGCAGCTATACTAGCGGGGGAAACAATGAGCAGTTCTTC
TRBV12-3/TRBV12-4	NA	TRBJ2-7	NA	CASSWEAYEQYF	TGTGCCAGCAGCTGGGAGGCTTACGAGCAGTACTTC
TRBV7-8	NA	TRBJ2-5	NA	CASSHGQQETQYF	TGTGCCAGCAGCCACGGGCAGCAAGAGACCCAGTACTTC
TRBV20-1	few	TRBJ1-2	NA	CSAPAARDGYTF	TGCAGTGCCCCCGCCGCCCGCGATGGCTACACCTTC
TRBV20-1	NA	TRBJ2-7	NA	CSARALLLVRTLEHYEQYF	TGCAGTGCTAGAGCCCTCCTTCTAGTCAGGACCCTAGAACACTACGAGCAGTACTTC
TRBV7-9	NA	TRBJ1-4	TRBD1	CASSLGAGDRGREKLFF	TGTGCCAGCAGCTTAGGTGCCGGCGACAGGGGGAGAGAAAAACTGTTTTTT
TRBV30	NA	TRBJ2-4	TRBD1	CAWGQGAREQYF	TGTGCCTGGGGACAGGGGGCGCGGGAGCAGTACTTC
TRBV20-1	NA	TRBJ2-5	TRBD2	CSAKLAGAWEQYF	TGCAGTGCTAAACTAGCGGGAGCGTGGGAGCAGTACTTC
TRBV6-2/TRBV6-3	NA	TRBJ1-5	NA	CASSYEGGGNQPQHF	TGTGCCAGCAGTTACGAGGGAGGAGGCAATCAGCCCCAGCATTTT
TRBV20-1	NA	TRBJ2-3	NA	CSAATDTQYF	TGCAGTGCTGCGACAGATACGCAGTATTTT
TRBV5-1	few	TRBJ2-7	TRBD1	CASSRGGQVGSYEQYF	TGCGCCAGCAGCCGGGGCGGACAGGTGGGCTCCTACGAGCAGTACTTC
TRBV12-3/TRBV12-4	NA	TRBJ1-5	NA	CASGEQGPYSNQPQHF	TGTGCCAGCGGAGAACAGGGTCCTTATAGCAATCAGCCCCAGCATTTT
TRBV27	few	TRBJ1-2	NA	CASSFRRDLGYGYTF	TGTGCCAGCAGTTTTAGAAGGGATCTAGGCTATGGCTACACCTTC